A single sample is the source of the 24 T cell receptor beta chains below, sequenced in a study of tumor-infiltrating lymphocytes in primary liver carcinoma. The researchers produced TCR beta cDNA from 500 to 550 ng total RNA with a constant-region primer. Slightly modified ARM-PCR with three nested multiplex PCR rounds yielded TCR beta libraries. Use of TRBV1-TRBV30 forward primers with a C-beta reverse primer characterized the first two PCR rounds, which lasted around 11 cycles each. TCRdb itself ran the multiplex PCR reads through MiXCR, one entry per CDR3 protein. The repertoire has roughly 120,000 distinct CDR3 sequences, 64% of them found once; the top ten carry 7.5% to 9%. Starting material for RNA and DNA co-extraction consisted of about 17-32 mg of unsorted bulk tissue. Sequenced input: liver tumor tissue from sampling region 3. As to subset: tumor region T3, left-lateral pole. The receptors originated from an older woman with primary liver carcinoma and hepatitis B virus infection.

In this sample, this clonotype turned up a few times. This may come from a read error, since a much larger clone is one base off. The chain carries TRBV6-6 and TRBJ1-4; D call uncertain. Per germline, CDR1 MNHNY and CDR2 SVGAGI (reference sequence). CDR3 length equals 15 residues. CDR3 amino acids: CASTLRSTFDEKPFF. CDR3 DNA: TGTGCCAGCACTCTCAGGAGTACGTTTGATGAAAAACCGTTTTTT.

Regarding this clonotype: One end of the junction does not line up with germline, which may come from a read error. The J gene is TRBJ2-4, the V gene TRBV6-5; no firm D call. The CDR3 is 11 amino acids. The germline V gene has CDR1 MNHEY and CDR2 SVGAGI. CDR3 sequence: CAISQFNIQYF. The CDR3 nucleotides read TGTGCCATCAGCCAATTTAACATTCAGTACTTT.

As for this clonotype: This CDR3 fails to terminate in the conserved phenylalanine or tryptophan, so it likely reflects a read error. The limits of the CDR3 on the DNA are not certain, so only TCRdb's listed CDR3 is given. The chain combines TRBV11-1 with TRBJ2-2. The CDR3 spans 14 amino acids, including both terminal residues. CDR1 SGHAT and CDR2 FQDESV come from the germline V gene (reference sequence). The CDR3 loop is CASGPSLDTGELFS.

This clonotype was seen repeatedly, ten times or more. V and J are TRBV4-1 and TRBJ1-2; TRBD1 matches 8 bases. V lost 1 base, J lost 3 bases, and 10 bases stayed unmatched. Germline-derived CDR1 and CDR2 are MGHRA and YSYEKL. The CDR3 is made up of 17 amino acids. The CDR3 region has the DNA TGCGCCAGCAGCCAAGCCCGAGAGCAGACAGGGGACTATGGCTACACCTTC. Its protein product is CASSQAREQTGDYGYTF.

As for this clonotype: Since a much larger clone is just one base distant, this may be a read error. The V and J genes are TRBV5-4 and TRBJ2-3; 8 bases match TRBD2. V was pared by 0 bases and J by 3 bases, with 6 bases of the junction left unmatched. CDR1 SGHNT and CDR2 YYREEE come from the germline V gene (reference sequence). This CDR3 is 16 amino acids long. For the CDR3, the DNA is TGTGCCAGCAGCTTGGAAGCGGGAGTGGTAACAGATACGCAGTATTTT. This gives the protein CASSLEAGVVTDTQYF.

For this clonotype: A read error may be the cause here, since a much bigger clone is one base away. Written as DNA, the CDR3 is TGTGCCAGCAGCTTCGCCAGGACTTTCTACGAGCAGTACTTC. Encoded protein: CASSFARTFYEQYF. This chain uses TRBV5-4 with TRBJ2-7; possible D gene TRBD2, 5 bases. Trimming took 2 bases from V and 3 from J, leaving 12 bases between them. The CDR3 covers 14 residues. Germline CDR1 SGHNT, CDR2 YYREEE (reference sequence).

This chain links TRBV7-9 with TRBJ2-5; 9 bases are a match to TRBD2. V shed 4 bases and J 6 bases; nucleotides not matched to a gene: 30. The CDR3 is 22 amino acids. The germline V gene has CDR1 SEHNR and CDR2 FQNEAQ (reference sequence). CDR3 DNA: TGTGCCAGCAGCTCATCACAACAGGGTGCCAGCGGGAGGCACCTCCGGGCGAAGACCCAGTACTTC. This codes for CASSSSQQGASGRHLRAKTQYF.

Turning to this clonotype: Germline is not matched at one junction end, which may reflect a read error. This rearrangement joins TRBV11-2 to TRBJ1-5; D not certain. The CDR3 contains 13 residues. Looked up from germline, CDR1 is SGHAT and CDR2 is FQNNGV. The chain's CDR3 is CASSLANNQPRHF. CDR3 in DNA: TGTGCCAGCAGCTTAGCGAACAATCAGCCCCGGCATTTT.

Of note for this clonotype: This may stem from a read error, because a much larger clone lies one nucleotide away. The chain is built from TRBV12-3 or TRBV12-4 and TRBJ2-3; no reliable D call. There are 17 residues in the CDR3. CDR3 loop: CANSLVRSSYRTDTQYF. In nucleotides, the CDR3 is TGTGCCAACAGTCTCGTGCGCTCTTCATATCGCACAGATACGCAGTATTTT.

The chain has TRBV28 and TRBJ2-1, with D maybe TRBD1 (6 bases). This CDR3 is 17 amino acids long. CDR1 is MDHEN and CDR2 is SYDVKM in the germline V gene. With 6 bases removed from V and 5 bases from J, the gap between germline ends came to 23 bases. Here the CDR3 reads CASRPRQAHLFNNEQFF. The CDR3, as DNA: TGTGCCAGCAGACCCCGACAGGCCCACCTATTTAACAATGAGCAGTTCTTC.

The chain uses TRBV28 and TRBJ2-7; weak D call: TRBD2 (5 bases). The germline V gene has CDR1 MDHEN and CDR2 SYDVKM. CDR3 size: 13 residues. V was shortened by 8 bases and J by 6 bases, with 17 bases between the two germline ends. CDR3 in amino acids: CASSRTDSPEQYF. Here the CDR3 DNA reads TGTGCCAGCTCCCGAACGGACTCCCCCGAGCAGTACTTC.

Concerning this clonotype: With a much larger clone just one base away, this may be a read error. V usage is TRBV5-6 and J usage is TRBJ2-5; TRBD1 matches at 9 bases. This CDR3 has 17 residues. Germline assignment: CDR1 SGHDT and CDR2 YYEEEE. Losses at the gene ends were 6 bases for V and 4 bases for J; bases not matched to a gene: 16. DNA of the CDR3: TGTGCCAGCAACTTCTATCCGGACAGGGGATTTCGAGAGACCCAGTACTTC. Amino acids: CASNFYPDRGFRETQYF. The whole variable domain, filled in from reference TRBV5-6 and TRBJ2-5, reads DAGVTQSPTHLIKTRGQQVTLRCSPKSGHDTVSWYQQALGQGPQFIFQYYEEEERQRGNFPDRFSGHQFPNYSSELNVNALLLGDSALYLCASNFYPDRGFRETQYFGPGTRLLVL.

This clonotype was counted ten times or more. The chain couples TRBV4-2 to TRBJ2-7, with a possible D match to TRBD1 (6 bases). V lost 2 bases to trimming and J lost 2 bases, with 7 bases between them. Germline V gives CDR1 LGHNA, CDR2 YNFKEQ. This CDR3 has 13 residues. As DNA, the CDR3 is TGTGCCAGCAGCCAATCAGGGGCCTACGAGCAGTACTTC. This sequence encodes CASSQSGAYEQYF.

About this clonotype itself: Germline and junction disagree at one end, which may indicate a read error. The chain is built from TRBV6-5 and TRBJ2-5, with unresolved D. The germline V gene has CDR1 MNHEY and CDR2 SVGAGI. The CDR3 covers 15 residues. CDR3 nucleotide sequence: TGTGCCAGCAGTCCCATGAGGTACAGTGGAGAGATCCAGTACTTC. The encoded protein is CASSPMRYSGEIQYF.

As for this clonotype: A much larger clone sits a single nucleotide away, making a read error possible. The V gene is TRBV12-3 or TRBV12-4, the J gene TRBJ2-3, with D hard to call. CDR3 length: 13 residues. DNA for the CDR3: TGTGCCACCAGTCAACCTCCGTTAGATACGCAGTATTTT. Translated, it gives CATSQPPLDTQYF.

Turning to this clonotype: The junction does not match germline at one end; this may be a read error. The rearrangement links TRBV11-2 to TRBJ2-2; weak D call: TRBD2 (5 bases). In germline, CDR1 is SGHAT, CDR2 FQNNGV. This CDR3 contains 16 residues. For the CDR3, the DNA is TGTGCCAACAGCTTCCTAGCAGGAGTGAGCGCCGGGGAGCTGTTTTTT. Translating gives CANSFLAGVSAGELFF.

This clonotype was recorded at least ten times. The rearrangement joins TRBV12-3 or TRBV12-4 to TRBJ2-1, with 7 bases matching TRBD2. With V trimmed by 4 bases and J by 4 bases, 7 bases remained unmatched. CDR3 length: 15 amino acids. The CDR3: CASSSTGTTYNEQFF. The CDR3 DNA reads as TGTGCCAGCAGTTCCACCGGGACTACTTACAATGAGCAGTTCTTC.

This clonotype came up many times. The chain uses TRBV6-5 and TRBJ1-5; TRBD1 is a possible D gene (5 bases). There are 13 residues in the CDR3. Germline-derived CDR1 and CDR2 are MNHEY and SVGAGI. V was cut by 6 bases and J by 4 bases, with 10 bases left in between. The CDR3 DNA is TGTGCCAGCAGCCGACAGATTAATCAGCCCCAGCATTTT. It yields the protein CASSRQINQPQHF.

As for this clonotype: One junction end does not reproduce the germline sequence, and a read error may be involved. The rearrangement joins TRBV6-5 to TRBJ1-2; a possible D gene is TRBD1 (6 bases). The CDR3 totals 11 residues. Per germline, CDR1 MNHEY and CDR2 SVGAGI. The CDR3 loop reads CDSSPDRGYTF. In DNA, the CDR3 is TGTGACAGCAGCCCAGACAGGGGCTACACCTTC.

By sample fraction, this clonotype is medium-sized (0.01 to 0.1%). V gene TRBV6-6 combines with J gene TRBJ2-3; D possibly corresponds to TRBD2 (5 bases). Germline V gene lookup returns CDR1 MNHNY and CDR2 SVGAGI (reference sequence). V lost 2 bases and J lost 1, with 10 bases in between. The CDR3 runs 15 residues. CDR3 residues: CASSYGGRRTDTQYF. As DNA, the CDR3 is TGTGCCAGCAGTTACGGCGGGCGTCGCACAGATACGCAGTATTTT.

This chain links TRBV6-1 with TRBJ2-1, with 7 bases that match TRBD2. The CDR3 totals 13 residues. V was clipped by 10 bases and J by 11 bases; unmatched bases: 14. Germline loops: CDR1 MNHNS, CDR2 SASEGT. This CDR3 is CATTGLAVAQQFF. The CDR3 nucleotides are TGTGCCACAACTGGGCTAGCGGTGGCCCAGCAGTTCTTC.

This chain links TRBV7-3 with TRBJ2-1; tentative D call: TRBD2 (6 bases). Germline CDR1 SGHTA, CDR2 FQGTGA. Deletions cut 0 bases from V and 0 bases from J, with 12 bases between. The CDR3 contains 17 residues. The CDR3 is CASSLTPWRGSYNEQFF. CDR3 DNA sequence: TGTGCCAGCAGCTTAACTCCTTGGAGGGGCTCCTACAATGAGCAGTTCTTC.

A word on this clonotype: A much larger clone differs from this one at a single base, so this may be a read error. The V gene is TRBV28, the J gene TRBJ2-7; D might be TRBD2 (5 bases). Germline CDR1 MDHEN, CDR2 SYDVKM. The CDR3 consists of 13 residues. The DNA for the CDR3 is TGTACCAGCAGAGGAGACTACTCCTACGAGCAGTACTTC. Its translation is CTSRGDYSYEQYF.

With regard to this clonotype: An end of the junction does not agree with germline; a read error may underlie this. The rearrangement links TRBV12-3 or TRBV12-4 to TRBJ1-5, with unresolved D. The CDR3 is 13 residues long. The CDR3 spells CASAPLSNQPRHF. In DNA form, the CDR3 reads TGTGCCAGCGCCCCCCTCAGCAATCAGCCCCGGCATTTT.